This T cell receptor (beta chain) was documented in a study of blood T cell repertoires in COVID-19. Libraries were prepared by immunoSEQ multiplex PCR; TCRdb keeps only in-frame clonotypes and omits some of them. The sample consists of fewer than 600,000 clones, 85% to 90% of them appearing once. The study recruited people aged roughly 18 to 100 years across about 25 US areas. Recovered Cohort 3 donors showed two negative PCRs, clearance, or symptom resolution. The J segment lost 3 bases and the V segment lost 3 bases, leaving 8 bases of the junction unmatched. Germline values: CDR1 SGHNT, CDR2 YYREEE (reference sequence). This CDR3 has 15 residues.

Sequencing was done on a sample of PBMCs or T cells enriched from blood (not recorded which). V usage is TRBV5-4 and J usage is TRBJ1-2, with TRBD1 matching over 7 bases. The receptor was derived from a woman between 35 and 50 years old who had recovered from COVID-19. The CDR3 spells CASSSRQGEDYGYTF. CDR3 DNA: TGTGCCAGCAGCTCCCGACAGGGAGAGGACTATGGCTACACCTTC.